Listed below are T cell receptor beta chains from one sample, sequenced in a study of T-cell reconstitution after alpha-beta-depleted transplantation in children. TCRdb ran MiXCR on the PCR reads and lists one entry per CDR3 protein. The sample includes around 300,000 distinct CDR3 sequences, approximately 7.3% of them seen just once. The source was peripheral blood, collected 360 days after TCRalphabeta/CD19-depleted stem cell transplant. These receptors came from a female patient aged 2 to 10 who had a stem cell transplant for Fanconi anemia, so the T cells may come from the graft donor. Each CDR3 is given with its conserved first and last residue. D genes are given only for firm matches. Expanded clones get a size class; other rows say once, few or many, or leave the size out.

d_gene	j_gene	v_gene	abundance	CDR3nt	CDR3aa
TRBD2	TRBJ2-4	TRBV13	-	TGTGCCAGCAGCTTAGGCCCTAGCGGGGGGGGAGCCAAAAACATTCAGTACTTC	CASSLGPSGGGAKNIQYF
-	TRBJ2-1	TRBV29-1	many	TGCAGCGTTGAACTAGTGTCCAATGAGCAGTTCTTC	CSVELVSNEQFF
-	TRBJ2-5	TRBV28	many	TGTGCCAGCAGTGTAGTGACAGGAGCCGCGGAGACCCAGTACTTC	CASSVVTGAAETQYF
-	TRBJ2-7	TRBV10-3	once	TGTGCCATCAGTGAGCTGGCAGGAGAGCAGTACTTC	CAISELAGEQYF
-	TRBJ2-2	TRBV12-3/TRBV12-4	many	TGTGCCAGCAGTTTCGGAGACACCGGGGAGCTGTTTTTT	CASSFGDTGELFF
-	TRBJ2-3	TRBV5-1	many	TGCGCCAGCTCCGGGGGCGGGGGAGCCACAGATACGCAGTATTTT	CASSGGGGATDTQYF
-	TRBJ1-1	TRBV20-1	-	TGCAGTGCTGGACTGTGGGGGTCTATGAACACTGAAGCTTTCTTT	CSAGLWGSMNTEAFF
TRBD1	TRBJ1-6	TRBV11-2	-	TGTGCCAGCAGCCGGAACAGGGGGAGCTCCTATAATTCACCCCTCCACTTT	CASSRNRGSSYNSPLHF
TRBD2	TRBJ2-5	TRBV18	few	TGTGCCAGCTCACCGTTAAGCGGGGGGCATCAAGAGACCCAGTACTTC	CASSPLSGGHQETQYF
-	TRBJ2-7	TRBV7-2	many	TGTGCCAGCAGCTCAGGGCCTTCCTACGAGCAGTACTTC	CASSSGPSYEQYF
-	TRBJ1-1	TRBV9	few	TGTGCCAGCGGCAGCGTAGGGGGGCCGAACACTGAAGCTTTCTTT	CASGSVGGPNTEAFF
-	TRBJ2-3	TRBV11-2	few	TGTGCCAGCACCTTTAAATTAGACGGAGTCACAGATACGCAGTATTTT	CASTFKLDGVTDTQYF
-	TRBJ1-3	TRBV9	many	TGTGCCAGCAGCGTAGATGCAGGGTGGGGAAACACCATATATTTT	CASSVDAGWGNTIYF
-	TRBJ1-1	TRBV14	-	TGTGCCAGCAGCCAAGATCTGGGTTTTGAAGCTTTCTTT	CASSQDLGFEAFF
-	TRBJ2-1	TRBV6-5	-	TGTGCCAGCAGTTACGAACGGGGTGGCTCCTACAATGAGCAGTTCTTC	CASSYERGGSYNEQFF
-	TRBJ2-5	TRBV9	many	TGTGCCAGCAGCGTAGCTGTCGGGGTGGGCTTACAAGAGACCCAGTACTTC	CASSVAVGVGLQETQYF
TRBD1	TRBJ2-7	TRBV7-9	few	TGTGCCAGCAGCTCACTGACAGGGGACCCCTACGAGCAGTACTTC	CASSSLTGDPYEQYF
-	TRBJ2-5	TRBV20-1	few	TGCAGTGCTAGATCAGGGAAAGAGACCCAGTACTTC	CSARSGKETQYF
-	TRBJ2-3	TRBV20-1	many	TGCAGTGCTAGAGATCTCTTGGGTACGCAGTATTTT	CSARDLLGTQYF
TRBD1	TRBJ1-2	TRBV29-1	few	TGCAGCGATAAAGGGGACAGGGAAGACGTTGGCTATGGCTACACCTTC	CSDKGDREDVGYGYTF
TRBD2	TRBJ2-1	TRBV15	many	TGTGCCACCAGCAGAGATGACGGGGGGGCGAATGAGCAGTTCTTC	CATSRDDGGANEQFF
-	TRBJ2-1	TRBV2	many	TGTGCCAGCAGCGTTCTCAATGAGCAGTTCTTC	CASSVLNEQFF
TRBD2	TRBJ2-1	TRBV6-1	-	TGTGCCAGCAGTGAACCGGGACTAGCGGGGGAGCAGTTCTTC	CASSEPGLAGEQFF
-	TRBJ2-1	TRBV5-1	many	TGCGCCAGCAGCTTGGTGGGGGCTGGGTCCTACAATGAGCAGTTCTTC	CASSLVGAGSYNEQFF
-	TRBJ2-3	TRBV7-3	many	TGTGCCAGCAGCTTAAGGGGACTCCCTCCAGATACGCAGTATTTT	CASSLRGLPPDTQYF
-	TRBJ1-6	TRBV27	many	TGTGCCAGCACCCGGGTTGGGGCCAATTCACCCCTCCACTTT	CASTRVGANSPLHF
-	TRBJ1-4	TRBV5-1	few	TGCGCCAGCAGCTTCCGGCAGACAAATGAAAAACTGTTTTTT	CASSFRQTNEKLFF
-	TRBJ2-2	TRBV14	-	TGTGCCAGCAGCCAAGATTCCGGGGGCCGGAGCGGGGAGCTGTTTTTT	CASSQDSGGRSGELFF
-	TRBJ1-1	TRBV28	many	TGTGCCAGCAGTCCCCGCGGGGGGGGCCTTTACACTGAAGCTTTCTTT	CASSPRGGGLYTEAFF
TRBD1	TRBJ1-5	TRBV15	many	TGTGCCACCAGCCCCTGGGACAGGGGAGTGAATCAGCCCCAGCATTTT	CATSPWDRGVNQPQHF
TRBD1	TRBJ1-5	TRBV5-6	few	TGTGCCAGCACCCGAACTACCGGGACAGGGGGCATCAATCAGCCCCAGCATTTT	CASTRTTGTGGINQPQHF